This entry is about one TCR beta chain. In the original processing: For nucleated cells, counts were estimated from reference gene primer amplification. The repertoire was sequenced with immunoSEQ multiplex PCR; TCRdb's copy has only in-frame clones and lacks some. The V and J calls and clone size come from that table; D and trimming were worked out from the DNA. Of about 170,000 clones in the sample, 86% were seen once. This sample was included in a study of blood T cell repertoires in COVID-19. The wider study: T cells, B-cell-depleted T cells, or PBMCs supplied cDNA or gDNA.

Trimming removed 1 base at V and 2 bases at J, with 3 bases between. This CDR3 comprises 12 residues. The clonotype was recovered from a woman aged 60-75 years with COVID-19, enrolled during active disease. The sample consisted of peripheral blood. This chain uses TRBV12-3 or TRBV12-4 with TRBJ2-7; no definite D call. CDR3 in amino acids: CASSLVAYEQYF. CDR3 coding DNA: TGTGCCAGCAGTTTAGTAGCCTACGAGCAGTACTTC.